Reported below is one T cell receptor beta chain. Only a few counts were recorded for this clonotype. Its antigen target is currently unknown. The input lacks base qualities; no much larger clone sits a single base away. These data come from a study of T cell repertoires in cytomegalovirus infection (dated by TCRdb to about 2019). Concerning the study at large: The peptide stimulations were aimed at well-studied HLA-B-restricted epitopes as well as recently identified HLA-C-restricted CMV epitopes, whose presentation resists viral immunomodulation. Donor HLA type was relevant to the analysis, because carriage of CMV infection together with the matching HLA type was indicated by public TCR beta signatures. On the study overall, not on this receptor specifically: Carriers of CMV infection plus the relevant HLA type were discriminated by the cumulative frequency of public TCR beta family members in the study cohort and in an independent approximately 360-donor cohort. The ex vivo response was dominated by HLA-C-restricted CMV-specific TCR beta clonotypes, and the single most frequent clonotype in two of eight donors was supplied by these HLA-C-restricted clonotypes.

The reads were generated on an Illumina HiSeq 1500. TCRdb reprocessed the public reads (quality trimming at Q25 with fastp, clone calling with MiXCR) and kept in-frame beta chains. Here each entry gathers all rows of one CDR3 protein and keeps the most common genes and DNA. This sample has 450,000 to 550,000 distinct CDR3 sequences in its table, and 42% of those were observed once. The top ten clones comprise 40% to 50% of the sample. The treatment or condition label, as the study defines it: in vitro stimulation with specific CMV peptide epitopes to enrich CMV-specific T cells. Trimming costs V 1 base and J 5 bases, and their ends lie 15 bases apart. The CDR3 has 16 amino acids, counting the end cysteine and phenylalanine. CDR3 DNA only is kept here, 48 bases in frame from base 1. CDR1 and CDR2, looked up from the germline V gene, are SGHTA and FQGNSA.

The V and J genes are TRBV7-2 and TRBJ1-5; there is no confident call for the D gene. The sequencing here drew on cultured PBMCs, taken from culture after CMV antigen stimulation. The sequence was collected from a human donor in good health (CMV status not recorded). Some clones in this sample may be carry-over from other donors' samples. DNA sequence: TGTGCCAGCAGCTTAGTCGGCTCGGGCGGGGATCAGCCCCAGCATTTT. Translated, this is CASSLVGSGGDQPQHF.